The source of this T cell receptor beta chain is a study of blood T cells in healthy people across ages. Alongside a J-beta primer mix, a sample-barcoded 5' primer served in a second PCR lasting roughly 6 to 12 cycles. Through a template-switch adaptor with 12 random nucleotides, each cDNA molecule received a tag. TCRdb called the 5' RACE reads again in MiXCR, with one record for every CDR3 protein. The sample has about 280,000 distinct CDR3 sequences, roughly 27% seen once. With respect to this clonotype: The junction shows a germline mismatch at one end, possibly a read error.

The sequenced sample was blood. The clonotype was recovered from a woman aged 70-85 years in good health.

CDR3 amino acids: CTSSAESGGQFF. CDR3 bases: TGTACCAGCAGCGCCGAAAGCGGGGGACAGTTCTTC. The rearrangement links TRBV13 to TRBJ2-1; 8 positions agree with TRBD2. The CDR3 loop spans 12 amino acids. From germline, CDR1 is PRHDT and CDR2 FYEKMQ (reference sequence).